The 10 T cell receptor beta chains listed next were all sequenced from one sample in a study of T-cell memory formation after mild COVID-19. Via MiXCR, TCRdb re-called the 5' RACE reads, giving one row per CDR3 protein. The sample shows 25,000 to 35,000 distinct CDR3 sequences, approximately 7.4% of them seen only once. The sequenced material came from PBMCs or a T cell subset sorted from them (not recorded which). Receptor source: an adult woman who had mild COVID-19 (a few samples of this study predate the infection). Cell type and time point are not known.

In this sample, this clonotype turned up many times. The chain carries TRBV4-3 and TRBJ2-1; 12 bases fit TRBD2. From germline, CDR1 is LGHNA and CDR2 YSLEER. This CDR3 comprises 17 residues. V shed 0 bases and J 7 bases; nucleotides not matched to a gene: 7. The CDR3 coding sequence is TGCGCCAGCAGCCAAGATAACGCTAGCGGGAGGGTAAATGAGCAGTTCTTC. It codes for CASSQDNASGRVNEQFF.

This clonotype has ten or more counts. V usage is TRBV29-1 and J usage is TRBJ2-2; D is undetermined. Trimming took off 4 bases at V and 0 bases at J, with 12 bases between the two ends. This CDR3 comprises 15 residues. Germline CDR1 SQVTM, CDR2 ANQGSEA. The CDR3 is CSVAEAATNTGELFF. DNA for the CDR3: TGCAGCGTTGCCGAGGCGGCAACGAACACCGGGGAGCTGTTTTTT.

This clonotype was seen at least ten times. The chain combines TRBV18 with TRBJ1-1, with D uncertain. CDR1 KGHSH and CDR2 LQKENI come from the germline V gene. V gave up 3 bases and J gave up 10 bases, with 21 bases separating them. The CDR3 contains 15 residues. CDR3 in DNA: TGTGCCAGCTCACCCCTGGACGTTAACCCTGGTCGAGCTTTCTTT. It specifies CASSPLDVNPGRAFF.

This clonotype was detected ten times or more. V usage is TRBV27 and J usage is TRBJ2-1, with TRBD2 matching 9 bases. The CDR3 length is 17 residues. The V gene end was trimmed by 3 bases and the J gene end by 9 bases; junction bases not matched to a gene: 15. Germline V gives CDR1 MNHEY, CDR2 SMNVEV (reference sequence). CDR3 protein: CASSFTLVGGRAVEQFF. The CDR3 bases are TGTGCCAGCAGTTTTACCCTCGTTGGCGGGAGGGCCGTTGAGCAGTTCTTC.

This clonotype was recorded at least ten times. CDR3 nucleotide sequence: TGTGCCAGCAGCTTGGACGAACTAGCGGTCGAAGATTTCAATGAGCAGTTCTTC. Translated, it gives CASSLDELAVEDFNEQFF. The V and J genes are TRBV7-8 and TRBJ2-1; TRBD2 aligns across 8 bases. Germline V gene data show CDR1 as SGHVS and CDR2 as FQNEAQ. The CDR3 has 18 residues. V shed 3 bases, J shed 6 bases, and the junction held 16 bases outside the gene matches.

This clonotype was seen repeatedly, ten times or more. V usage is TRBV5-1 and J usage is TRBJ1-6; a weak D match, TRBD1 (5 bases). Germline assignment: CDR1 SGHRS and CDR2 YFSETQ. Trimming removed 0 bases at V and 6 bases at J, with 10 bases between. The CDR3 contains 15 residues. CDR3 bases: TGCGCCAGCAGCTTGGGAGGGGAGATTAATTCACCCCTCCACTTT. Its protein product is CASSLGGEINSPLHF.

This clonotype is medium-sized. The rearrangement links TRBV7-9 to TRBJ2-1; D uncertain. Germline V lookup: CDR1 SEHNR, CDR2 FQNEAQ (reference sequence). V gave up 0 bases and J gave up 5 bases, with 11 bases separating them. This CDR3 comprises 15 residues. The CDR3 nucleotides are TGTGCCAGCAGCTTAGCTTTCGGCGGCGACAATGAGCAGTTCTTC. Protein: CASSLAFGGDNEQFF. Full variable domain (rest looked up from reference TRBV7-9 and TRBJ2-1): DTGVSQNPRHKITKRGQNVTFRCDPISEHNRLYWYRQTLGQGPEFLTYFQNEAQLEKSRLLSDRFSAERPKGSFSTLEIQRTEQGDSAMYLCASSLAFGGDNEQFFGPGTRLTVL.

At least ten counts were recorded for this clonotype. The V gene is TRBV2, the J gene TRBJ2-1, with D unclear. CDR3 length: 14 residues. The germline V and J ends were trimmed by 3 bases and 4 bases, with 10 bases remaining between them. Germline V lookup: CDR1 SNHLY, CDR2 FYNNEI. The DNA for the CDR3 is TGTGCCAGCAGTGATCGGACCGGGTACAATGAGCAGTTCTTC. This gives the protein CASSDRTGYNEQFF.

This clonotype came up many times. The chain uses TRBV18 and TRBJ2-7; TRBD2 matches 12 bases. The germline V gene encodes CDR1 KGHSH and CDR2 LQKENI. This CDR3 contains 17 residues. V lost 0 bases to trimming and J lost 4 bases; unmatched junction nucleotides: 7. CDR3 in amino acids: CASSPPFTSGGLYEQYF. The CDR3 DNA sequence: TGTGCCAGCTCACCACCATTTACTAGCGGGGGGTTGTACGAGCAGTACTTC.

This clonotype was observed many times. J is TRBJ2-7 and V is TRBV4-1; 7 bases match TRBD1. In germline, CDR1 is MGHRA, CDR2 YSYEKL. The length of the CDR3 is 17 residues. V lost 1 base to trimming and J lost 5 bases; unmatched junction nucleotides: 14. CDR3 protein: CASSQGSGPQGVDEQYF. The CDR3 DNA reads as TGCGCCAGCAGCCAAGGTTCTGGACCGCAGGGGGTGGACGAGCAGTACTTC.